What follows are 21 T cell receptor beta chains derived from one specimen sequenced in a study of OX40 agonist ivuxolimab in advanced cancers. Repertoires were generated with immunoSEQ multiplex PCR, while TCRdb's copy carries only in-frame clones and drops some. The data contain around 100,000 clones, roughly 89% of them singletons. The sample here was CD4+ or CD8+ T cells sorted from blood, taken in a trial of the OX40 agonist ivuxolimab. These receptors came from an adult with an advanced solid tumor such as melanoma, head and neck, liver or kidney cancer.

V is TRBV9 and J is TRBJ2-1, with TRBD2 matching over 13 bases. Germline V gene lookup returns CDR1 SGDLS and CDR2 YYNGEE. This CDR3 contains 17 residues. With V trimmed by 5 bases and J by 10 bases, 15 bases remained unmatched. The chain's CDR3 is CASSGFTGLAGDREQFF. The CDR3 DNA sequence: TGTGCCAGCAGTGGTTTTACAGGACTAGCGGGAGATCGGGAGCAGTTCTTC.

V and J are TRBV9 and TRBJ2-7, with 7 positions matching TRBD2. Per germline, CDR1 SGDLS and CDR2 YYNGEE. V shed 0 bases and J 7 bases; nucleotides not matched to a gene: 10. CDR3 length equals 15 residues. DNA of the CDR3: TGTGCCAGCAGCGTAGGGAGGGAGGGGTACGGTGAGCAGTACTTC. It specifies CASSVGREGYGEQYF.

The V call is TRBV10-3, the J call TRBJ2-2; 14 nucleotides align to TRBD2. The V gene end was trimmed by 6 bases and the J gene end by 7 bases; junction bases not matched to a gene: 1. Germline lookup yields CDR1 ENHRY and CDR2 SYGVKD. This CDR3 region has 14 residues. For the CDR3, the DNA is TGTGCCATCAGGGGACTAGCGGGAGTCGGGGAGCTGTTTTTT. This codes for CAIRGLAGVGELFF.

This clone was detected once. For the CDR3, the DNA is TGTGCCTGGAGCGCGACAGGGTGGGGAGAGACCCAGTACTTC. Translating it yields CAWSATGWGETQYF. The rearrangement joins TRBV30 to TRBJ2-5, with TRBD1 matching 7 bases. V was clipped by 3 bases and J by 4 bases; unmatched bases: 8. The CDR3 consists of 14 residues. The germline V gene encodes CDR1 GTSNPN and CDR2 SVGIG (reference sequence).

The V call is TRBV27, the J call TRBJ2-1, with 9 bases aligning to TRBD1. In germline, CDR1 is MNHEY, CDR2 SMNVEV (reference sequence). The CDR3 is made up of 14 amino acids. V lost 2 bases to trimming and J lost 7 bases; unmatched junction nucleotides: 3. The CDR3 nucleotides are TGTGCCAGCAGTTTAAGACAGGGGGTAAATGAGCAGTTCTTC. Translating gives CASSLRQGVNEQFF.

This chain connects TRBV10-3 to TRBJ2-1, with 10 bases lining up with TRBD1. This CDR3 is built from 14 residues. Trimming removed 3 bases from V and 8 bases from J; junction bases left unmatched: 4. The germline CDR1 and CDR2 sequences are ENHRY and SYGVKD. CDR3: CAISERGQGDEQFF. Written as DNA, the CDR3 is TGTGCCATCAGTGAACGAGGACAGGGGGATGAGCAGTTCTTC.

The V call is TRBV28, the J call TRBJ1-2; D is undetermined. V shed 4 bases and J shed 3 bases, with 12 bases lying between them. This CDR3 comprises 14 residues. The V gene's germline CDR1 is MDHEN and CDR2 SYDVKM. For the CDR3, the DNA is TGTGCCAGCAGTTCCCTTCCTGGGGACTATGGCTACACCTTC. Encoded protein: CASSSLPGDYGYTF.

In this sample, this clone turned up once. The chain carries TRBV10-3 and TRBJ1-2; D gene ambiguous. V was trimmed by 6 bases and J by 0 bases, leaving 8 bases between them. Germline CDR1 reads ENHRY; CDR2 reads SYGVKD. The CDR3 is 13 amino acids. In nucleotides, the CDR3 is TGTGCCATCAGGTCGACATCTAACTATGGCTACACCTTC. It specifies CAIRSTSNYGYTF.

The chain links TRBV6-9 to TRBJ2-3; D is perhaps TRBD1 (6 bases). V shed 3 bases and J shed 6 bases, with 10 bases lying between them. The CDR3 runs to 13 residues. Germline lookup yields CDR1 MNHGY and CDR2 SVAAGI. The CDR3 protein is CASSYPQGDTQYF. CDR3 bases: TGTGCCAGCAGTTACCCCCAGGGGGATACGCAGTATTTT.

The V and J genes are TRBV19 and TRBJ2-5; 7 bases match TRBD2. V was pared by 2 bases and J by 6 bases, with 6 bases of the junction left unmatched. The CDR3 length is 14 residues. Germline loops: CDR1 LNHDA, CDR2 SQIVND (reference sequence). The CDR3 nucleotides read TGTGCCAGTAGTATACTGGCGGGAGTGAAGACCCAGTACTTC. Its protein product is CASSILAGVKTQYF.

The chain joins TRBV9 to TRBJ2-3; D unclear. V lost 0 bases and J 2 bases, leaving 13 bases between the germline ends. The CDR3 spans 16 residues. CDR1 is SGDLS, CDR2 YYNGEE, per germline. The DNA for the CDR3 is TGTGCCAGCAGCGTAGTCGGAACGGTGGACACAGATACGCAGTATTTT. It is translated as CASSVVGTVDTDTQYF. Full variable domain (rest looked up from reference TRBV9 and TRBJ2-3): DSGVTQTPKHLITATGQRVTLRCSPRSGDLSVYWYQQSLDQGLQFLIQYYNGEERAKGNILERFSAQQFPDLHSELNLSSLELGDSALYFCASSVVGTVDTDTQYFGPGTRLTVL.

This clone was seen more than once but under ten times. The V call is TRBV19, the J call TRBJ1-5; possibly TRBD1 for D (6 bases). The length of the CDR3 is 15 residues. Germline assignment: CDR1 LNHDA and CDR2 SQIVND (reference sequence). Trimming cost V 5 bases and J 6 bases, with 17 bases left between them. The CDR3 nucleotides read TGTGCCAGTAGTCCAGCCGCAGGGGTCGGTCAGCCCCAGCATTTT. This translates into CASSPAAGVGQPQHF.

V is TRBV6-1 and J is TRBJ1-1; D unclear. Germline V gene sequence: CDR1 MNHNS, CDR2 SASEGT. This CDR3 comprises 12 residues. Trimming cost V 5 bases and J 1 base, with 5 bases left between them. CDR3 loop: CASSLQNTEAFF. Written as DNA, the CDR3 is TGTGCCAGCAGTCTACAGAACACTGAAGCTTTCTTT.

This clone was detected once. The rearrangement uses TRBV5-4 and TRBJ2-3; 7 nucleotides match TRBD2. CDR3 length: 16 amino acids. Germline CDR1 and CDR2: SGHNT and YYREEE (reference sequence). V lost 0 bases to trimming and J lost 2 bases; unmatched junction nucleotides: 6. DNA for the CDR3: TGTGCCAGCAGCTTGGCGACTAGCTTATTCACAGATACGCAGTATTTT. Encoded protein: CASSLATSLFTDTQYF.

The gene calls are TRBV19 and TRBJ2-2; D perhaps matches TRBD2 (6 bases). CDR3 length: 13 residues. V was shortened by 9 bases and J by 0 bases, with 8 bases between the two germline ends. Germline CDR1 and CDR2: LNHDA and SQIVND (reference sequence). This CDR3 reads CASRLANTGELFF. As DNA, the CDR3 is TGTGCCAGCAGACTAGCGAACACCGGGGAGCTGTTTTTT. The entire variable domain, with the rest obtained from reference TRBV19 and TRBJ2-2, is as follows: DGGITQSPKYLFRKEGQNVTLSCEQNLNHDAMYWYRQDPGQGLRLIYYSQIVNDFQKGDIAEGYSVSREKKESFPLTVTSAQKNPTAFYLCASRLANTGELFFGEGSRLTVL.

The CDR3 protein is CSVGSGSYEQYF. The CDR3 DNA sequence: TGCAGCGTGGGGTCGGGATCCTACGAGCAGTACTTC. The chain joins TRBV29-1 to TRBJ2-7; the D gene is possibly TRBD2 (5 bases). The CDR3 is 12 residues long. Germline CDR1 reads SQVTM; CDR2 reads ANQGSEA. Trimming removed 6 bases from V and 1 base from J, with 10 bases in between.

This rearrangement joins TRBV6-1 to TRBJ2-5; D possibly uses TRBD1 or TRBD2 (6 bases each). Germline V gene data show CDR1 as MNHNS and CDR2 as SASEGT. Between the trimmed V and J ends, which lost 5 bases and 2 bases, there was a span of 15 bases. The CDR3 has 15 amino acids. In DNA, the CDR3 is TGTGCCAGCAGTAAACCGGGGGCTGTTCAAGAGACCCAGTACTTC. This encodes CASSKPGAVQETQYF.

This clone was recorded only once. CDR3 sequence (DNA): TGTGCCAGCAGCCGGAGGGACGCTGGAAACACCATATATTTT. It translates to CASSRRDAGNTIYF. J is TRBJ1-3 and V is TRBV5-6; a weak D match, TRBD1 (5 bases). V shed 4 bases and J shed 2 bases, with 10 bases lying between them. The CDR3 length is 14 residues. CDR1 and CDR2 (germline): SGHDT, YYEEEE.

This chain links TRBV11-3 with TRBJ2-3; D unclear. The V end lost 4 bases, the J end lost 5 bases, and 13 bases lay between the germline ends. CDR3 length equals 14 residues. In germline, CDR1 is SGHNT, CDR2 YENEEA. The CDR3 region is CASSSSTMGDTQYF. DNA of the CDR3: TGTGCCAGCAGCTCATCGACCATGGGAGATACGCAGTATTTT.

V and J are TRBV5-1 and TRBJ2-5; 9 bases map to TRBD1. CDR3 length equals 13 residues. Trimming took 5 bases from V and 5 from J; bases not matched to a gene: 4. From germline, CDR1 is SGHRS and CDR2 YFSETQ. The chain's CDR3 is CASRQGAGETQYF. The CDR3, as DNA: TGCGCCAGCAGACAGGGGGCGGGGGAGACCCAGTACTTC.

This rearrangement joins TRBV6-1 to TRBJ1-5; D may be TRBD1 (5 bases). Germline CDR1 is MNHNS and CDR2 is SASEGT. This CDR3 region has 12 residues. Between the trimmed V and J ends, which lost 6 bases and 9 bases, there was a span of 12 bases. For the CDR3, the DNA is TGTGCCAGCAGCAGGGTGAAAACGCCCCAGCATTTT. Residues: CASSRVKTPQHF.